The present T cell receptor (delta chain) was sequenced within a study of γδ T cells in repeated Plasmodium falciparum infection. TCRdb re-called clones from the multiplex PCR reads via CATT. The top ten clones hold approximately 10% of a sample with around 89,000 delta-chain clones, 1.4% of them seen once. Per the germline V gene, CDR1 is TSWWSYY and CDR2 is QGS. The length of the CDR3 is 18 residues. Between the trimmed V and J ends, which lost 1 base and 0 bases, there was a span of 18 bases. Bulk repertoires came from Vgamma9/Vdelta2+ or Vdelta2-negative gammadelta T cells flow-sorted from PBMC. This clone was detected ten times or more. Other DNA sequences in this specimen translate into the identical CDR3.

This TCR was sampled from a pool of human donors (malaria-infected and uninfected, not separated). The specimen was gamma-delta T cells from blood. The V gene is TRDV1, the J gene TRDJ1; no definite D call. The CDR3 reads CALGERGRRALYTDKLIF. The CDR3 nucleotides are TGTGCTCTTGGGGAACGAGGAAGGCGAGCGCTTTACACCGATAAACTCATCTTT.